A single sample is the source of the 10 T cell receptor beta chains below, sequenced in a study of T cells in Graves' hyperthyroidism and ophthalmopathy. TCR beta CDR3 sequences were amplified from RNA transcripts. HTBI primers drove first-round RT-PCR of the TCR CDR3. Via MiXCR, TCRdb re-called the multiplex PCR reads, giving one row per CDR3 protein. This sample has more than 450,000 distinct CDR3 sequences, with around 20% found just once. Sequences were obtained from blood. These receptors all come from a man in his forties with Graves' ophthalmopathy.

The DNA of the CDR3 is TGTGCCATCAGTATGACGGACTACGAGCAGTACTTC. It is translated as CAISMTDYEQYF. J is TRBJ2-7 and V is TRBV10-3; D call uncertain. The CDR3 spans 12 residues. V gave up 5 bases and J gave up 3 bases, with 8 bases separating them. In germline, CDR1 is ENHRY, CDR2 SYGVKD.

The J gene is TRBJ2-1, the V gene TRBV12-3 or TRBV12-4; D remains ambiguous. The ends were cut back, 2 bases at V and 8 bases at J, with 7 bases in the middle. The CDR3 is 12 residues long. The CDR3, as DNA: TGTGCCAGCAGTTTAAACCACCATGAGCAGTTCTTC. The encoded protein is CASSLNHHEQFF.

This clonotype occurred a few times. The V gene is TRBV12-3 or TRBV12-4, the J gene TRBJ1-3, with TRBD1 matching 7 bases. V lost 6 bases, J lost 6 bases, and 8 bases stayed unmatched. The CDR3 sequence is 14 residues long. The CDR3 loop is CASSQTGALNTIYF. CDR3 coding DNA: TGTGCCAGCAGCCAAACAGGGGCCTTAAACACCATATATTTT.

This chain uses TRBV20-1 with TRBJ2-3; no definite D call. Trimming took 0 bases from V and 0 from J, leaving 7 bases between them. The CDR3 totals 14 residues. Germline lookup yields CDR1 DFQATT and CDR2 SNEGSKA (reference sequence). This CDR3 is CSARDASSTDTQYF. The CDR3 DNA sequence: TGCAGTGCTAGAGATGCATCTAGCACAGATACGCAGTATTTT.

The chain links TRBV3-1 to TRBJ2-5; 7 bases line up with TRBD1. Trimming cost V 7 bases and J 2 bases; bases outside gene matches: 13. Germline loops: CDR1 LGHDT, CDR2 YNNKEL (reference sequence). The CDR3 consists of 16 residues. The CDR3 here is CASNLPGQPQQETQYF. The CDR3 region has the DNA TGTGCCAGCAACCTACCGGGACAGCCACAACAAGAGACCCAGTACTTC.

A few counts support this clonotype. CDR3 DNA sequence: TGTGCCAGCAGCTTAGCCGGGACAGGCCGGCGGGGAGATACGCAGTATTTT. Protein: CASSLAGTGRRGDTQYF. This chain connects TRBV7-8 to TRBJ2-3, with TRBD1 matching over 8 bases. The CDR3 runs to 17 residues. V lost 0 bases, J lost 5 bases, and 10 bases stayed unmatched. The V gene's germline CDR1 is SGHVS and CDR2 FQNEAQ.

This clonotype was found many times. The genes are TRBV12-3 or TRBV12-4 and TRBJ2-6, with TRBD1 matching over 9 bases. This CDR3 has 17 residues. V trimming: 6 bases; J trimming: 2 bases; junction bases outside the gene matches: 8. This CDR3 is CASSHRGLRAGANVLTF. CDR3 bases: TGTGCCAGCAGCCACAGGGGGCTAAGGGCTGGGGCCAACGTCCTGACTTTC.

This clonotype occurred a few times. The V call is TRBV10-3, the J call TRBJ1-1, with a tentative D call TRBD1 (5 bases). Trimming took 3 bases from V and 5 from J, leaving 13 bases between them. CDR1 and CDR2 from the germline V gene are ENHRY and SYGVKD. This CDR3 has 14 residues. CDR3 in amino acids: CAISDPREGTEAFF. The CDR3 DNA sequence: TGTGCCATCAGTGACCCCAGGGAGGGGACTGAAGCTTTCTTT.

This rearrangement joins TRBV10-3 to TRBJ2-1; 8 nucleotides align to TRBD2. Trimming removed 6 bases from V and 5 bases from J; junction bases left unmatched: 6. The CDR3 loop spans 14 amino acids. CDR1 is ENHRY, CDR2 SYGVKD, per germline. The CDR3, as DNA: TGTGCCATCAGGACTAGCGTCGGTCACAATGAGCAGTTCTTC. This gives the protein CAIRTSVGHNEQFF.

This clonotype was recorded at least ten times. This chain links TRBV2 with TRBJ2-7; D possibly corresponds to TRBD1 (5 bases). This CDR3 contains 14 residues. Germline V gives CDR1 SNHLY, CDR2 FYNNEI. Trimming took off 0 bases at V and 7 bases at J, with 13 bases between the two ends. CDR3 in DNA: TGTGCCAGCAGTGAAGCGCAAGACAGAAAAGAGCAGTACTTC. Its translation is CASSEAQDRKEQYF.